A selection of T cell receptor beta chains follows, all from one sample in a study of T cell responses to AZD1222 COVID-19 vaccine. Generated by immunoSEQ multiplex PCR, the TCRdb table keeps only in-frame clones and is missing some. The sample carries under 150,000 clones, about 93% recorded once. Source: peripheral blood, taken on day 0 of AZD1222 vaccination. The receptors derive from an adult in good health. Both conserved end residues are part of each CDR3. Each record gives: J gene, V gene, D gene, CDR3 length, clone size, CDR3 protein, CDR3 DNA. The D gene is left open where the match is weak. Clone size is stated in some rows and not others, as once, few, many or a class when expanded.

>TRBJ1-3|TRBV7-9|-|15|-
CASSPTGTGGNTIYF
TGTGCCAGCAGCCCAACAGGGACGGGCGGAAACACCATATATTTT
>TRBJ1-5|TRBV7-8|-|16|-
CASSLWAADSNQPQHF
TGTGCCAGCAGCTTATGGGCGGCGGATAGCAATCAGCCCCAGCATTTT
>TRBJ1-1|TRBV7-2|TRBD1|14|-
CASRRDRGGGEAFF
TGTGCCAGCAGACGTGACAGGGGGGGTGGTGAAGCTTTCTTT
>TRBJ2-1|TRBV9|TRBD2|15|-
CASSVDGGAYNEQFF
TGTGCCAGCAGCGTAGACGGGGGGGCCTACAATGAGCAGTTCTTC
>TRBJ1-2|TRBV6-2/TRBV6-3|-|15|-
CASSYARDNNYGYTF
TGTGCCAGCAGTTACGCCCGGGACAATAACTATGGCTACACCTTC
>TRBJ1-4|TRBV7-2|-|15|once
CASSLGPGPNEKLFF
TGTGCCAGCAGCTTAGGCCCTGGGCCCAATGAAAAACTGTTTTTT
>TRBJ2-7|TRBV3-1/TRBV3-2|-|14|-
CASRPRGKSYEQYF
TGTGCCAGCAGGCCCAGGGGTAAATCCTACGAGCAGTACTTC
>TRBJ2-5|TRBV15|-|14|-
CATALDTTLGTQYF
TGTGCCACCGCTTTGGACACGACCTTGGGGACCCAGTACTTC
>TRBJ1-2|TRBV6-6|TRBD1|13|once
CASDDRGDYGYTF
TGTGCCAGCGATGACAGGGGGGACTATGGCTACACCTTC
>TRBJ2-2|TRBV4-1|-|13|-
CASSPRNSGELFF
TGCGCCAGCAGCCCCCGAAATTCCGGGGAGCTGTTTTTT
>TRBJ1-1|TRBV7-2|TRBD1|15|-
CASSHRDRRSTEAFF
TGTGCCAGCAGCCACAGGGACAGAAGAAGCACTGAAGCTTTCTTT
>TRBJ2-1|TRBV6-5|TRBD1|15|-
CASSYSWDRAREQFF
TGTGCCAGCAGTTACTCTTGGGACAGGGCCCGTGAGCAGTTCTTC